The 29 T cell receptor beta chains below all came from one sample that was sequenced in a study of early T cells in non-severe SARS-CoV-2 infection. TCRdb re-derived calls from the 5' RACE reads in MiXCR, one entry per CDR3 protein. The table includes 40,000 to 65,000 distinct CDR3 sequences, 8% detected once. Sequenced material: whole blood. These receptor sequences come from an adult who was a healthcare worker with PCR-confirmed SARS-CoV-2 infection or an uninfected control (not recorded which).

This clonotype was recorded at least ten times. The J gene is TRBJ2-1, the V gene TRBV25-1; tentatively, D is TRBD2 (6 bases). This CDR3 comprises 12 residues. Between the trimmed V and J ends, which lost 8 bases and 12 bases, there was a span of 17 bases. The germline V gene encodes CDR1 MGHDK and CDR2 SYGVNS. In nucleotides, the CDR3 is TGTGCCAGCGGACCGACGGGGGTAGGGCAGTTCTTC. Its translation is CASGPTGVGQFF.

In this sample, this clonotype turned up many times. The rearrangement joins TRBV11-2 to TRBJ2-5; D not resolved. The CDR3 runs to 12 residues. V lost 4 bases and J lost 3, with 6 bases in between. Germline V gene data show CDR1 as SGHAT and CDR2 as FQNNGV. The CDR3 region is CASSSIEETQYF. For the CDR3, the DNA is TGTGCCAGCAGCTCGATAGAAGAGACCCAGTACTTC.

This clonotype has more than one count but fewer than ten. This chain links TRBV29-1 with TRBJ1-2; no firm D call. The length of the CDR3 is 13 residues. Germline CDR1 and CDR2: SQVTM and ANQGSEA. V gave up 3 bases and J gave up 0 bases, with 8 bases separating them. CDR3: CSVEVQANYGYTF. The CDR3 DNA reads TGCAGCGTTGAGGTCCAAGCTAACTATGGCTACACCTTC.

The chain couples TRBV6-1 to TRBJ1-2; possible D gene TRBD1, 6 bases. Trimming left V 3 bases short and J 3 bases short, with 14 bases between. The CDR3 runs to 15 residues. Germline CDR1 and CDR2: MNHNS and SASEGT. DNA of the CDR3: TGTGCCAGCAGTGATTTTAACGGGGGCGACTATGGCTACACCTTC. Its protein product is CASSDFNGGDYGYTF.

This clonotype was detected many times. The chain combines TRBV2 with TRBJ2-3, with 8 positions matching TRBD2. Losses at the gene ends were 2 bases for V and 6 bases for J; bases not matched to a gene: 4. The germline gives CDR1 SNHLY, CDR2 FYNNEI. This CDR3 is 14 amino acids long. The CDR3 loop reads CASSEYGRGDTQYF. In DNA, the CDR3 is TGTGCCAGCAGTGAATACGGGAGGGGGGATACGCAGTATTTT.

The rearrangement joins TRBV12-3 or TRBV12-4 to TRBJ2-4, with 7 bases matching TRBD1. This CDR3 region has 16 residues. Unmatched junction bases numbered 7, after V lost 5 bases and J lost 0 bases. CDR3 sequence: CASSPGTELAKNIQYF. The CDR3 DNA reads as TGTGCCAGCAGTCCGGGGACAGAGCTAGCCAAAAACATTCAGTACTTC.

This clonotype turned up a few times. The rearrangement uses TRBV10-3 and TRBJ2-3; TRBD1 matches 7 bases. This CDR3 is 15 amino acids long. From germline, CDR1 is ENHRY and CDR2 SYGVKD. V lost 2 bases and J lost 4; bases outside the gene matches: 6. The CDR3 reads CAISEGGQGADTQYF. CDR3 in DNA: TGTGCCATCAGTGAGGGAGGTCAGGGGGCAGATACGCAGTATTTT.

In this sample, this clonotype turned up many times. The chain links TRBV25-1 to TRBJ1-3; the D is unclear. V shed 4 bases and J shed 6 bases, with 10 bases lying between them. This CDR3 contains 13 residues. Germline values: CDR1 MGHDK, CDR2 SYGVNS. The CDR3 DNA sequence: TGTGCCAGCAGTGTAGGCCCGAAAAACACCATATATTTT. It translates to CASSVGPKNTIYF.

This rearrangement joins TRBV19 to TRBJ1-2; the D is unclear. V was pared by 8 bases and J by 3 bases, with 19 bases between. Per germline, CDR1 LNHDA and CDR2 SQIVND (reference sequence). This CDR3 spans 15 amino acids. CDR3 DNA: TGTGCCAGTTCTACCTACGAAGGGAGGGACTATGGCTACACCTTC. Amino acids: CASSTYEGRDYGYTF.

V and J are TRBV5-4 and TRBJ2-5; the match to TRBD2 covers 13 bases. The length of the CDR3 is 14 residues. The ends lost 5 bases at V and 5 bases at J; junction bases unmatched: 3. Germline loops: CDR1 SGHNT, CDR2 YYREEE (reference sequence). As DNA, the CDR3 is TGTGCCAGCAGACTAGCGGGAGGGGGTGAGACCCAGTACTTC. Translating it yields CASRLAGGGETQYF.

This clonotype came up a few times. This chain joins TRBV9 and TRBJ2-1, with 11 bases that match TRBD2. V lost 4 bases and J lost 8; bases outside the gene matches: 17. Germline loops: CDR1 SGDLS, CDR2 YYNGEE. The CDR3 has 18 residues. CDR3 in amino acids: CASSRAWISGGAIDEQFF. CDR3 DNA sequence: TGTGCCAGCAGCCGTGCCTGGATTAGCGGGGGGGCCATCGATGAGCAGTTCTTC.

This clonotype came up a few times. This chain uses TRBV7-8 with TRBJ1-2; D gene unclear. The CDR3 consists of 12 residues. Germline values: CDR1 SGHVS, CDR2 FQNEAQ. V shed 2 bases and J shed 5 bases, with 6 bases lying between them. CDR3 sequence reads: CASSLQAYGYTF. CDR3 sequence (DNA): TGTGCCAGCAGCTTACAGGCTTATGGCTACACCTTC.

Ten or more counts support this clonotype. V gene TRBV7-9 combines with J gene TRBJ2-1; D unresolved. V was pared by 5 bases and J by 8 bases, with 13 bases between. The V gene's germline CDR1 is SEHNR and CDR2 FQNEAQ (reference sequence). The CDR3 runs 13 residues. The CDR3 protein is CASSHPIIDEQFF. CDR3 nucleotides: TGTGCCAGCAGCCACCCCATAATCGATGAGCAGTTCTTC.

There are a few counts of this clonotype. The chain joins TRBV5-1 to TRBJ1-3, with D maybe TRBD1 (6 bases). The germline V and J ends were trimmed by 4 bases and 0 bases, with 11 bases remaining between them. The CDR3 length is 15 residues. Germline CDR1 is SGHRS and CDR2 is YFSETQ. The CDR3 protein is CASSPGHGSGNTIYF. CDR3 sequence (DNA): TGCGCCAGCAGCCCGGGACATGGCTCTGGAAACACCATATATTTT.

This clonotype was seen many times. This chain connects TRBV5-5 to TRBJ1-5, with a possible D match to TRBD1 (5 bases). CDR1 and CDR2 (germline): SGHKS, YYEKEE (reference sequence). V lost 1 base to trimming and J lost 2 bases, with 16 bases between them. The CDR3 extends over 17 amino acids. CDR3 nucleotides: TGTGCCAGCAGCTTGTCTCAAAGGGGATCCGGCAATCAGCCCCAGCATTTT. It is translated as CASSLSQRGSGNQPQHF.

This clonotype was found many times. V usage is TRBV29-1 and J usage is TRBJ1-4, with D uncertain. The CDR3 sequence is 13 residues long. CDR1 and CDR2 from the germline V gene are SQVTM and ANQGSEA. V was shortened by 3 bases and J by 2 bases, with 7 bases between the two germline ends. In DNA, the CDR3 is TGCAGCGTTGATCCGGGGACTAATGAAAAACTGTTTTTT. Protein product: CSVDPGTNEKLFF. Filled out from reference TRBV29-1 and TRBJ1-4, the complete variable domain reads SAVISQKPSRDICQRGTSLTIQCQVDSQVTMMFWYRQQPGQSLTLIATANQGSEATYESGFVIDKFPISRPNLTFSTLTVSNMSPEDSSIYLCSVDPGTNEKLFFGSGTQLSVL.

This clonotype was observed a handful of times. The chain couples TRBV6-2 or TRBV6-3 to TRBJ2-7; D is unclear. CDR3 length: 15 amino acids. Germline CDR1 reads MNHEY; CDR2 reads SVGEGT. Trimming shortened V by 0 bases and J by 2 bases, and 11 bases separated the two germline ends. CDR3 sequence reads: CASSYSRTGPYEQYF. DNA for the CDR3: TGTGCCAGCAGTTACTCCAGAACCGGCCCCTACGAGCAGTACTTC.

There are a few counts of this clonotype. V is TRBV7-9 and J is TRBJ2-3; 9 positions agree with TRBD2. CDR3 size: 16 residues. Losses at the gene ends were 2 bases for V and 5 bases for J; bases not matched to a gene: 8. Germline lookup yields CDR1 SEHNR and CDR2 FQNEAQ (reference sequence). CDR3 region: CASSLMVSGRKDTQYF. The CDR3 DNA is TGTGCCAGCAGCTTAATGGTTAGCGGGAGAAAAGATACGCAGTATTTT.

This clonotype was picked up a small number of times. V and J are TRBV29-1 and TRBJ2-7; 8 bases are shared with TRBD1. This CDR3 has 12 amino acids. After removal of 6 bases from V and 4 bases from J, the junction contained 5 bases not matched to a gene. From germline, CDR1 is SQVTM and CDR2 ANQGSEA. The CDR3 loop reads CSVTDRVYEQYF. The CDR3 DNA follows: TGCAGCGTAACGGACAGGGTTTACGAGCAGTACTTC.

The chain combines TRBV30 with TRBJ1-4, with 8 bases aligning to TRBD1. Germline V gene data show CDR1 as GTSNPN and CDR2 as SVGIG (reference sequence). CDR3 length: 13 residues. V dropped 1 base and J dropped 11; count of bases not matched to a gene: 6. The DNA of the CDR3 is TGTGCCTGGAGTGCAGGGGGCGAAGGGAAACTGTTTTTT. It is translated as CAWSAGGEGKLFF.

This clonotype was seen repeatedly, ten times or more. The genes are TRBV9 and TRBJ1-5; the D is unclear. V gave up 3 bases and J gave up 2 bases, with 12 bases separating them. The CDR3 extends over 15 amino acids. Germline V lookup: CDR1 SGDLS, CDR2 YYNGEE. The CDR3 here is CASSASPWGNQPQHF. In nucleotides, the CDR3 is TGTGCCAGCAGCGCAAGTCCATGGGGCAATCAGCCCCAGCATTTT. Together with reference TRBV9 and TRBJ1-5, the CDR3 gives the full variable domain: DSGVTQTPKHLITATGQRVTLRCSPRSGDLSVYWYQQSLDQGLQFLIQYYNGEERAKGNILERFSAQQFPDLHSELNLSSLELGDSALYFCASSASPWGNQPQHFGDGTRLSIL.

The chain has TRBV21-1 and TRBJ2-3; the tabulated D call, TRBD1, remains unverified against the DNA. TRBV21-1 is a recognized pseudogene. The CDR3 is made up of 16 amino acids. The CDR3 coding sequence is TGTGCCAGCAGACCTCACAGGGGGCGCAAAGCAGATACGCAGTATTTT. Its translation: CASRPHRGRKADTQYF.

The chain has TRBV11-2 and TRBJ1-6; D unresolved. This CDR3 contains 15 residues. V was trimmed by 4 bases and J by 6 bases, leaving 13 bases between them. CDR1 is SGHAT, CDR2 FQNNGV, per germline. Here the CDR3 reads CASSWQRAPNSPLHF. The CDR3 DNA follows: TGTGCCAGCAGCTGGCAACGGGCGCCTAATTCACCCCTCCACTTT. Full variable domain (rest looked up from reference TRBV11-2 and TRBJ1-6): EAGVAQSPRYKIIEKRQSVAFWCNPISGHATLYWYQQILGQGPKLLIQFQNNGVVDDSQLPKDRFSAERLKGVDSTLKIQPAKLEDSAVYLCASSWQRAPNSPLHFGNGTRLTVT.

This clonotype was observed many times. This chain joins TRBV9 and TRBJ2-3, with D uncertain. CDR1 and CDR2 (germline): SGDLS, YYNGEE. V was trimmed by 0 bases and J by 0 bases, leaving 8 bases between them. This CDR3 contains 15 residues. This CDR3 is CASSVGGSSTDTQYF. In nucleotides, the CDR3 is TGTGCCAGCAGCGTAGGGGGATCTAGCACAGATACGCAGTATTTT.

This clonotype has ten or more counts. V usage is TRBV28 and J usage is TRBJ1-2; 10 bases agree with TRBD1. This CDR3 is 14 amino acids long. The junction had 3 bases not matched to a gene; V was cut back by 3 bases and J by 5 bases. CDR1 MDHEN and CDR2 SYDVKM come from the germline V gene. The CDR3 DNA reads as TGTGCCAGCAGTTTGGGGACAGGGGTGTATGGCTACACCTTC. Translating it yields CASSLGTGVYGYTF.

This clonotype was recorded a few times. The chain employs TRBV7-9 and TRBJ2-3, with 10 bases lining up with TRBD1. Germline trimming cut 4 bases from V and 4 bases from J; bases unmatched to any gene: 2. Germline V CDR1 and CDR2: SEHNR, FQNEAQ (reference sequence). This CDR3 contains 14 residues. Written as DNA, the CDR3 is TGTGCCAGCAGCTACGACAGGGGGCCAGATACGCAGTATTTT. This codes for CASSYDRGPDTQYF.

This clonotype showed up many times. The chain couples TRBV4-2 to TRBJ2-1; no clear D. The CDR3 is made up of 11 amino acids. Trimming shortened V by 1 base and J by 10 bases, and 5 bases separated the two germline ends. Germline lookup yields CDR1 LGHNA and CDR2 YNFKEQ. CDR3 sequence (DNA): TGTGCCAGCAGCCAAGTGGGGGAGCAGTTCTTC. As protein: CASSQVGEQFF.

This chain uses TRBV12-3 or TRBV12-4 with TRBJ2-7; D call uncertain. V gave up 2 bases and J gave up 2 bases, with 7 bases separating them. This CDR3 is 13 amino acids long. The CDR3 here is CASSLPLAYEQYF. CDR3 sequence (DNA): TGTGCCAGCAGTTTACCTTTAGCCTACGAGCAGTACTTC.

The chain links TRBV7-8 to TRBJ1-2, with a possible D match to TRBD1 (5 bases). Trimming shortened V by 0 bases and J by 0 bases, and 14 bases separated the two germline ends. The germline gives CDR1 SGHVS, CDR2 FQNEAQ. The CDR3 covers 17 residues. DNA of the CDR3: TGTGCCAGCAGCTTAGCGCCCAGCGACAGAGCTAACTATGGCTACACCTTC. Its protein product is CASSLAPSDRANYGYTF.